This TCR beta chain stems from a study of cytomegalovirus exposure and HLA in healthy donors. General study points: Presence/absence analyses treated sequencing depth as roughly uniform across donors.

Concerning this clone itself: What it binds is not known.

The CDR3 is made up of 16 amino acids. V shed 6 bases and J 3 bases; nucleotides not matched to a gene: 9. Germline V CDR1 and CDR2: ENHRY, SYGVKD. Primers for the PCR totalled 60 Vbeta and 13 Jbeta. As originally analysed: A later analysis counted 70 million to 85 million unique TCR beta chains, about 11 million shared. Produced via immunoSEQ multiplex PCR; TCRdb's table is partial and in-frame only. V, J and clone size are taken as reported in that table, and D and trimming were inferred from the DNA itself. The table shows around 140,000 clones, with 65% to 85% occurring only once. The clonotype was recovered from a male donor in good health and CMV-seronegative. This chain links TRBV10-3 with TRBJ2-7; 12 bases match TRBD1. The specimen was PBMCs. CDR3 residues: CAIRPGQGAGNYEQYF. The DNA for the CDR3 is TGTGCCATCAGACCGGGACAGGGGGCCGGGAACTACGAGCAGTACTTC.